The source of this T cell receptor beta chain is a study of T cells in Graves' hyperthyroidism and ophthalmopathy. Whole-study findings and limits: Ophthalmopathy was predicted by the model a median of approximately 6 months ahead of onset. Ophthalmopathy could be told apart from stable hyperthyroidism with a 13 V-J model.

This clonotype occurred many times. Its antigen is not known. Patients with ophthalmopathy all had a Clinical Activity Score of at least 3, a NOSPECS grade of at least 4 and duration under 3 months. Uncontrolled infection, other autoimmune disease, pregnancy or lactation disqualified patients from enrolment. There were TCR beta CDR3 regions amplified from RNA transcripts. HTBI primers were the set used in a first-round RT-PCR of the TCR CDR3. TCRdb reprocessed the multiplex PCR reads with MiXCR, giving one entry per CDR3 protein. The data show hundreds of thousands of distinct CDR3 sequences, with roughly an eighth seen just once and around 27% held by the top ten. V lost 8 bases and J 1 base, leaving 12 bases between the germline ends. This CDR3 is built from 14 residues. Germline V CDR1 and CDR2: SGHDN, FVKESK.

Sequencing was performed on blood. The chain recombines TRBV14 with TRBJ1-3; D is unclear. The clonotype comes from a man between 45 and 60 years old with Graves' ophthalmopathy. This CDR3 is CASGEQRSGNTIYF. The CDR3 DNA sequence: TGTGCCAGCGGTGAACAGAGATCTGGAAACACCATATATTTT. The variable domain in full, with the rest retrieved from reference TRBV14 and TRBJ1-3, is EAGVTQFPSHSVIEKGQTVTLRCDPISGHDNLYWYRRVMGKEIKFLLHFVKESKQDESGMPNNRFLAERTGGTYSTLKVQPAELEDSGVYFCASGEQRSGNTIYFGEGSWLTVV.